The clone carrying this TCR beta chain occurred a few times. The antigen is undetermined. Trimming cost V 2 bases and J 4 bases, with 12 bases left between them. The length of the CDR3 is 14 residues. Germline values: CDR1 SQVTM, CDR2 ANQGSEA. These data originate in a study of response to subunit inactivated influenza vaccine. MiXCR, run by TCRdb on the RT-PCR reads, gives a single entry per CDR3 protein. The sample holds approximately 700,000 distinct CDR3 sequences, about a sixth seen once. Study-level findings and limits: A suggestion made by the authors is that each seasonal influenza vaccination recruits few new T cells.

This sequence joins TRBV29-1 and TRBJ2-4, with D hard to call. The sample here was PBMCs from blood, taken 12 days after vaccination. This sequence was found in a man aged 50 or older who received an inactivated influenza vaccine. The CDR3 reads CSVESLRQKNIQYF. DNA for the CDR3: TGCAGCGTTGAAAGTTTACGGCAGAAAAACATTCAGTACTTC.